Presented here are 29 T cell receptor beta chains from one specimen sequenced in a study of human T cells and chemical hapten exposure. A single record per CDR3 protein comes from TCRdb applying MiXCR to the RACE reads. This table holds 75,000 to 100,000 distinct CDR3 sequences, about 8.6% found once. Stated time point: healthy volunteer bleed at 2 weeks. Unfractionated whole blood was the source of the extracted total RNA. Specimen: whole blood. Receptors originate from a female donor in good health. Some clones in this sample may be carry-over from other donors' samples.

This clonotype was detected many times. The gene calls are TRBV5-5 and TRBJ2-1; D gene uncertain. Trimming left V 5 bases short and J 7 bases short, with 10 bases between. The CDR3 is made up of 12 amino acids. CDR1 and CDR2 from the germline V gene are SGHKS and YYEKEE (reference sequence). As DNA, the CDR3 is TGTGCCAGCAGACCCGTATTGAATGAGCAGTTCTTC. As protein: CASRPVLNEQFF.

This clonotype was counted a few times. The chain couples TRBV6-6 to TRBJ1-5; D is unclear. V lost 8 bases and J 2 bases, leaving 7 bases between the germline ends. The CDR3 is made up of 12 amino acids. Per the germline V gene, CDR1 is MNHNY and CDR2 is SVGAGI (reference sequence). In DNA, the CDR3 is TGTGCCAGCGAGGCGGGCAATCAGCCCCAGCATTTT. Its translation: CASEAGNQPQHF.

This clonotype turned up a few times. The chain recombines TRBV15 with TRBJ1-3, with D unresolved. In germline, CDR1 is LNHNV, CDR2 YYDKDF (reference sequence). The CDR3 spans 13 residues. Trimming took off 3 bases at V and 2 bases at J, with 5 bases between the two ends. The CDR3 loop is CATSSDTGNTIYF. The CDR3 bases are TGTGCCACCAGCAGCGACACTGGAAACACCATATATTTT.

This clonotype appeared a few times. The genes are TRBV21-1 and TRBJ2-3; the D call in the table, TRBD2, was not verified against the DNA. TRBV21-1 is tagged as a pseudogene. The CDR3 has 16 residues. In DNA, the CDR3 is TGTGCCAGCAGCAGACGACTAGGTCCCCTCACAGATACGCAGTATTTT. It codes for CASSRRLGPLTDTQYF.

This clonotype came up many times. The chain is built from TRBV7-2 and TRBJ2-1; 9 positions agree with TRBD2. J gave up 9 bases and V 4 bases, and 13 bases lay outside the gene matches. Germline V gene data show CDR1 as SGHTA and CDR2 as FQGNSA. The CDR3 is 16 residues long. The CDR3 reads CASSSNIAGVVGEQFF. Here the CDR3 DNA reads TGTGCCAGCAGCTCGAATATAGCGGGAGTGGTGGGTGAGCAGTTCTTC.

Ten or more counts support this clonotype. The chain has TRBV20-1 and TRBJ1-2; tentative D call: TRBD1 (5 bases). V was pared by 3 bases and J by 5 bases, with 13 bases between. The CDR3 spans 13 residues. Germline V lookup: CDR1 DFQATT, CDR2 SNEGSKA (reference sequence). The CDR3 reads CSASDSLTYGYTF. Written as DNA, the CDR3 is TGCAGTGCTAGTGACAGTTTGACGTATGGCTACACCTTC.

This clonotype has only a few counts. CDR3 sequence reads: CASSYPLEDTQYF. CDR3 DNA: TGTGCCAGCAGTTACCCCCTAGAGGATACGCAGTATTTT. The chain carries TRBV6-2 or TRBV6-3 and TRBJ2-3; the D is unclear. The CDR3 extends over 13 amino acids. CDR1 and CDR2 from the germline V gene are MNHEY and SVGEGT. Trimming shortened V by 2 bases and J by 6 bases, and 9 bases separated the two germline ends.

This clonotype has more than one count but fewer than ten. The chain carries TRBV7-2 and TRBJ1-3; D uncertain. Trimming stripped 4 bases from V and 2 bases from J, with 18 bases between. CDR1 SGHTA and CDR2 FQGNSA come from the germline V gene. This CDR3 contains 17 residues. CDR3 in amino acids: CASSSGFGPAAGNTIYF. The CDR3 DNA reads as TGTGCCAGCAGCTCCGGCTTTGGGCCCGCGGCTGGAAACACCATATATTTT.

The chain is built from TRBV29-1 and TRBJ2-7, with D tentatively TRBD1 (6 bases). Germline V gene data show CDR1 as SQVTM and CDR2 as ANQGSEA. V lost 3 bases and J 0 bases, leaving 18 bases between the germline ends. The CDR3 is made up of 16 amino acids. CDR3 sequence: CSVEVALGGSSYEQYF. The CDR3 DNA is TGCAGCGTTGAGGTGGCGCTTGGGGGCAGCTCCTACGAGCAGTACTTC.

The gene calls are TRBV20-1 and TRBJ2-7; weak D call: TRBD1 (8 bases). The CDR3 sequence is 19 residues long. CDR1 is DFQATT and CDR2 is SNEGSKA in the germline V gene (reference sequence). The V and J ends lost 3 bases and 3 bases respectively, with 30 bases between them. DNA of the CDR3: TGCAGTGCTAGGGCATCCGGGACAGGTAGTCGAGCGGGACTCTACGAGCAGTACTTC. This sequence encodes CSARASGTGSRAGLYEQYF.

Note on this clonotype: This may stem from a read error, because a much larger clone lies one nucleotide away. This chain connects TRBV7-9 to TRBJ2-1; D not resolved. This CDR3 is built from 12 residues. V shed 3 bases and J shed 10 bases, with 10 bases lying between them. The germline V gene encodes CDR1 SEHNR and CDR2 FQNEAQ (reference sequence). The CDR3, as DNA: TGTGCCAGCAGCTTCGGACCGGGCGAGCAGTTCTTC. Protein sequence: CASSFGPGEQFF.

This clonotype was picked up many times. CDR3: CAIAGQGANTGELFF. The DNA of the CDR3 is TGTGCCATCGCAGGACAGGGGGCCAACACCGGGGAGCTGTTTTTT. The chain links TRBV10-3 to TRBJ2-2, with TRBD1 identical over 11 bases. The germline gives CDR1 ENHRY, CDR2 SYGVKD. With V trimmed by 8 bases and J by 2 bases, 4 bases remained unmatched. The length of the CDR3 is 15 residues.

Ten or more counts support this clonotype. The DNA of the CDR3 is TGTGCCAGCAACGAAGGAGGGAGCCTCCGCACAGATACGCAGTATTTT. It specifies CASNEGGSLRTDTQYF. This chain links TRBV7-2 with TRBJ2-3; TRBD2 is a possible D gene (6 bases). Trimming cost V 7 bases and J 1 base, with 18 bases left between them. Germline V gene lookup returns CDR1 SGHTA and CDR2 FQGNSA. This CDR3 spans 16 amino acids.

The rearrangement links TRBV7-2 to TRBJ2-7; D possibly matches TRBD1 or TRBD2 (5 bases each). CDR1 and CDR2 (germline): SGHTA, FQGNSA. V lost 5 bases to trimming and J lost 0 bases, with 14 bases between them. The CDR3 has 15 residues. The CDR3 spells CASSPGRSLSYEQYF. CDR3 bases: TGTGCCAGCAGCCCGGGACGATCGCTCTCCTACGAGCAGTACTTC.

This clonotype occurred many times. The J gene is TRBJ2-3, the V gene TRBV4-3; 9 bases are a match to TRBD2. The germline CDR1 and CDR2 sequences are LGHNA and YSLEER. The CDR3 runs 17 residues. V dropped 0 bases and J dropped 4; count of bases not matched to a gene: 8. The CDR3 DNA reads as TGCGCCAGCAGCCAAGAACCGGCGGGAGGGCCGGCAGATACGCAGTATTTT. Amino acids: CASSQEPAGGPADTQYF.

The table lists this clonotype with many counts. The chain employs TRBV6-5 and TRBJ2-1, with D possibly being TRBD2 (7 bases). CDR1 is MNHEY and CDR2 is SVGAGI in the germline V gene. The length of the CDR3 is 18 residues. The germline V and J ends were trimmed by 0 bases and 9 bases, with 24 bases remaining between them. CDR3 sequence (DNA): TGTGCCAGCAGTTACTCAGGTTTAGCAGGCGGGGGCCGAATTGAGCAGTTCTTC. It translates to CASSYSGLAGGGRIEQFF.

The CDR3: CASSQEGSRDNSPLHF. For the CDR3, the DNA is TGTGCCAGCAGCCAAGAGGGGTCTCGGGATAATTCACCCCTCCACTTT. V gene TRBV3-1 combines with J gene TRBJ1-6; no firm D call. V was cut by 0 bases and J by 5 bases, with 11 bases left in between. The CDR3 runs to 16 residues. Germline CDR1 and CDR2: LGHDT and YNNKEL (reference sequence).

This clonotype was found a few times. The CDR3 nucleotides are TGTGCCAGCAGCTCCAGCGGGGAAAAACTGTTTTTT. Its translation is CASSSSGEKLFF. The rearrangement links TRBV7-8 to TRBJ1-4, with D unresolved. The germline V gene has CDR1 SGHVS and CDR2 FQNEAQ. With 4 bases removed from V and 8 bases from J, the gap between germline ends came to 8 bases. The CDR3 extends over 12 amino acids.

V and J are TRBV28 and TRBJ2-1; tentative D call: TRBD2 (7 bases). The CDR3 has 16 residues. V was clipped by 5 bases and J by 8 bases, with 22 bases between them. Germline CDR1 and CDR2: MDHEN and SYDVKM. The CDR3 reads CASSPPRDRGGDEQFF. CDR3 in DNA: TGTGCCAGCAGTCCCCCCCGGGACCGAGGGGGGGATGAGCAGTTCTTC.

Concerning this clonotype: A much larger clone lies a single base off, so this may be a read error. The rearrangement links TRBV28 to TRBJ2-7, with TRBD2 matching 7 bases. CDR3 length equals 12 residues. Unmatched junction bases numbered 3, after V lost 2 bases and J lost 8 bases. Germline CDR1 MDHEN, CDR2 SYDVKM. The DNA for the CDR3 is TGTGCCAGCAGTTTAATGCGGGAGAAGCAGTACTTC. Encoded protein: CASSLMREKQYF. Full variable domain (remainder filled in from reference TRBV28 and TRBJ2-7): DVKVTQSSRYLVKRTGEKVFLECVQDMDHENMFWYRQDPGLGLRLIYFSYDVKMKEKGDIPEGYSVSREKKERFSLILESASTNQTSMYLCASSLMREKQYFGPGTRLTVT.

This clonotype was picked up many times. The gene calls are TRBV20-1 and TRBJ2-7; D might be TRBD1 (5 bases). Germline V gene lookup returns CDR1 DFQATT and CDR2 SNEGSKA (reference sequence). Trimming cost V 3 bases and J 4 bases, with 7 bases left between them. CDR3 length equals 11 residues. This CDR3 reads CSASDSYEQYF. The CDR3 DNA follows: TGCAGTGCTAGCGACAGTTACGAGCAGTACTTC.

The chain couples TRBV4-2 to TRBJ2-3, with D possibly being TRBD2 (5 bases). V was cut by 1 base and J by 1 base, with 18 bases left in between. Germline-derived CDR1 and CDR2 are LGHNA and YNFKEQ. The CDR3 covers 18 residues. DNA of the CDR3: TGTGCCAGCAGCCAAGGCTACGTAGAGGGTTCGGGCACAGATACGCAGTATTTT. The encoded protein is CASSQGYVEGSGTDTQYF.

This clonotype appeared a few times. The chain couples TRBV5-6 to TRBJ2-6; no definite D call. Germline CDR1 and CDR2: SGHDT and YYEEEE. The CDR3 covers 16 residues. Trimming removed 4 bases at V and 0 bases at J, with 11 bases between. CDR3: CASSLGRHSGANVLTF. CDR3 in DNA: TGTGCCAGCAGCCTAGGACGACACTCTGGGGCCAACGTCCTGACTTTC. The whole variable domain, remainder taken from reference TRBV5-6 and TRBJ2-6, is DAGVTQSPTHLIKTRGQQVTLRCSPKSGHDTVSWYQQALGQGPQFIFQYYEEEERQRGNFPDRFSGHQFPNYSSELNVNALLLGDSALYLCASSLGRHSGANVLTFGAGSRLTVL.

The chain couples TRBV28 to TRBJ2-7; no clear D. CDR3 length: 13 amino acids. Germline CDR1 and CDR2: MDHEN and SYDVKM. V shed 2 bases and J shed 2 bases, with 7 bases lying between them. The CDR3 nucleotides read TGTGCCAGCAGTTTAACCAGAACCTACGAGCAGTACTTC. Amino acid sequence: CASSLTRTYEQYF. Together with reference TRBV28 and TRBJ2-7, the CDR3 gives the full variable domain: DVKVTQSSRYLVKRTGEKVFLECVQDMDHENMFWYRQDPGLGLRLIYFSYDVKMKEKGDIPEGYSVSREKKERFSLILESASTNQTSMYLCASSLTRTYEQYFGPGTRLTVT.

This clonotype has at least ten counts. The genes are TRBV27 and TRBJ2-7; 11 positions agree with TRBD1. Germline V gene lookup returns CDR1 MNHEY and CDR2 SMNVEV (reference sequence). The V gene end was trimmed by 7 bases and the J gene end by 6 bases; junction bases not matched to a gene: 11. The CDR3 is 15 residues long. The CDR3 bases are TGTGCCAGCACCTGGGGGACAGGGGGATTGCCCGAGCAGTACTTC. Its protein product is CASTWGTGGLPEQYF.

This clonotype was counted ten times or more. This rearrangement joins TRBV20-1 to TRBJ1-4; 9 nucleotides line up with TRBD1. CDR3 length: 14 residues. V was pared by 3 bases and J by 6 bases, with 5 bases of the junction left unmatched. The germline V gene encodes CDR1 DFQATT and CDR2 SNEGSKA (reference sequence). This CDR3 is CSASVRQGDEKLFF. In DNA form, the CDR3 reads TGCAGTGCTAGTGTGAGACAGGGGGATGAAAAACTGTTTTTT.

This clonotype was detected many times. This chain links TRBV28 with TRBJ1-2; TRBD1 is a possible D gene (6 bases). Trimming removed 3 bases at V and 5 bases at J, with 22 bases between. Germline CDR1 and CDR2: MDHEN and SYDVKM. This CDR3 is 17 amino acids long. CDR3 region: CASSFYPRVRGRYGYTF. CDR3 coding DNA: TGTGCCAGCAGTTTTTACCCGAGAGTAAGGGGGAGGTATGGCTACACCTTC.

This clonotype occurred a few times. The CDR3 spells CSAREGTGGNEQYF. The CDR3 bases are TGCAGTGCTAGAGAGGGGACAGGGGGCAACGAGCAGTACTTC. The V and J genes are TRBV20-1 and TRBJ2-7, with TRBD1 matching over 12 bases. J lost 5 bases, V lost 0 bases, and 2 bases had no gene match. The germline V gene has CDR1 DFQATT and CDR2 SNEGSKA (reference sequence). The CDR3 is 14 residues long.

This sequence joins TRBV5-1 and TRBJ1-1; D perhaps matches TRBD1 (5 bases). The V end was cut by 0 bases, the J end by 2 bases, with 11 bases between. Per germline, CDR1 SGHRS and CDR2 YFSETQ. CDR3 size: 15 residues. The CDR3 here is CASSLEGFRNTEAFF. As DNA, the CDR3 is TGCGCCAGCAGCTTGGAGGGGTTCCGTAACACTGAAGCTTTCTTT.